This passage covers 6 T cell receptor beta chains from one sample sequenced in a study of PD-L1 blockade in urothelial cancer. Time point defined: pretreatment peripheral blood. Libraries were prepared by immunoSEQ multiplex PCR; TCRdb keeps only in-frame clonotypes and omits some of them. The profile shows roughly 87,000 clones, roughly 90% of them singletons. The sample here was PBMCs, taken around atezolizumab (anti-PD-L1) treatment. The source of these receptors is an elderly woman with urothelial cancer.

The genes are TRBV6-1 and TRBJ1-1; 8 positions agree with TRBD1. Germline V gene data show CDR1 as MNHNS and CDR2 as SASEGT. The CDR3 is made up of 18 amino acids. The J segment lost 4 bases and the V segment lost 0 bases, leaving 13 bases of the junction unmatched. CDR3 DNA: TGTGCCAGCAGTGAAGCGCGGGACAGGCCTCGGAGGGGCACTGAAGCTTTCTTT. Translated: CASSEARDRPRRGTEAFF.

The rearrangement joins TRBV5-1 to TRBJ1-1, with no clear D. The germline V gene encodes CDR1 SGHRS and CDR2 YFSETQ. V gave up 6 bases and J gave up 2 bases, with 17 bases separating them. The CDR3 runs to 15 residues. The CDR3 protein is CASNLDWTPNTEAFF. The CDR3 nucleotides are TGCGCCAGCAACCTGGATTGGACTCCTAACACTGAAGCTTTCTTT.

V is TRBV27 and J is TRBJ2-7; TRBD2 matches at 11 bases. V gave up 5 bases and J gave up 2 bases; unmatched junction bases: 5. The CDR3 contains 15 residues. Germline CDR1 MNHEY, CDR2 SMNVEV (reference sequence). The CDR3 DNA follows: TGTGCCAGCAGTCAAAGACTAGCGGGGACCTACGAGCAGTACTTC. Its translation: CASSQRLAGTYEQYF.

The genes are TRBV27 and TRBJ2-7; 9 bases align to TRBD2. The CDR3 consists of 17 residues. The J segment lost 2 bases and the V segment lost 4 bases, leaving 12 bases of the junction unmatched. Germline V gene data show CDR1 as MNHEY and CDR2 as SMNVEV (reference sequence). This chain's CDR3 is CASSSSWGAGGTYEQYF. In DNA form, the CDR3 reads TGTGCCAGCAGTTCCTCTTGGGGAGCGGGAGGTACCTACGAGCAGTACTTC.

V and J are TRBV19 and TRBJ2-1, with 8 bases matching TRBD2. The CDR3 extends over 16 amino acids. Germline CDR1 reads LNHDA; CDR2 reads SQIVND (reference sequence). The J segment lost 5 bases and the V segment lost 6 bases, leaving 12 bases of the junction unmatched. CDR3 sequence reads: CASSSGTRISHNEQFF. The CDR3 DNA sequence: TGTGCCAGTAGCTCCGGGACTAGGATTTCCCACAATGAGCAGTTCTTC.

This chain uses TRBV6-1 with TRBJ2-7, with a weak D call TRBD2 (5 bases). The CDR3 extends over 12 amino acids. Trimming took 7 bases from V and 3 from J, leaving 10 bases between them. Germline assignment: CDR1 MNHNS and CDR2 SASEGT. The CDR3 region is CASTSGIYEQYF. Here the CDR3 DNA reads TGTGCCAGCACCAGCGGAATCTACGAGCAGTACTTC.